Included here is one T cell receptor (beta chain) sequence, with context. This entry belongs to a study of blood T cell repertoires in COVID-19. V was pared by 2 bases and J by 0 bases, with 23 bases between. The CDR3 contains 20 residues. Germline V gene sequence: CDR1 MNHNS, CDR2 SASEGT. TCRdb's copy holds only in-frame clones and misses some; the assay was immunoSEQ multiplex PCR. The sample has fewer than 140,000 clones; 71% are singletons. This receptor was taken from a human donor with acute or convalescent COVID-19. The donor label of this sample is uncertain. The sample comprised peripheral blood. The chain links TRBV6-1 to TRBJ1-5, with D maybe TRBD1 (6 bases). The CDR3 is CASSEKWTAIGPYSNQPQHF. CDR3 in DNA: TGTGCCAGCAGTGAAAAGTGGACAGCCATAGGACCCTATAGCAATCAGCCCCAGCATTTT.